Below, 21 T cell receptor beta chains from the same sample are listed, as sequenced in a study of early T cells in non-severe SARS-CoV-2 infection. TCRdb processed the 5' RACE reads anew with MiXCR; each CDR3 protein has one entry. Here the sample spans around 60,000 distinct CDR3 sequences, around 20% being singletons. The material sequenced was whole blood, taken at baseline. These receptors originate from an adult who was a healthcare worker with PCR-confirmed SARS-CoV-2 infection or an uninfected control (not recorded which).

The CDR3 DNA reads as TGTGCCAGCCGGCTGGGACAGGGGAACACTGAAGCTTTCTTT. Protein product: CASRLGQGNTEAFF. V gene TRBV7-9 combines with J gene TRBJ1-1, with 9 bases aligning to TRBD1. CDR1 and CDR2 (germline): SEHNR, FQNEAQ (reference sequence). The CDR3 spans 14 residues. Trimming cost V 8 bases and J 1 base; bases outside gene matches: 5.

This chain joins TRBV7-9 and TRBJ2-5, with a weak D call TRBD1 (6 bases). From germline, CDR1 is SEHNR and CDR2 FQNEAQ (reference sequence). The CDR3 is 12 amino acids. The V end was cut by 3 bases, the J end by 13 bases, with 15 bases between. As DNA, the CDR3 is TGTGCCAGCAGCTTTGTGGACAGCCCTTGGTACTTC. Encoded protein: CASSFVDSPWYF.

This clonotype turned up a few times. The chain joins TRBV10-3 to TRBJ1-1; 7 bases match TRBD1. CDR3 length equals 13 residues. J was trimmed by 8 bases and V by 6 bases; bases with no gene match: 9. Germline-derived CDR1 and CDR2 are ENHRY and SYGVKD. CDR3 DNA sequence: TGTGCCATCAGCAAAGGACAGGAAAAAGAAGCTTTCTTT. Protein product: CAISKGQEKEAFF.

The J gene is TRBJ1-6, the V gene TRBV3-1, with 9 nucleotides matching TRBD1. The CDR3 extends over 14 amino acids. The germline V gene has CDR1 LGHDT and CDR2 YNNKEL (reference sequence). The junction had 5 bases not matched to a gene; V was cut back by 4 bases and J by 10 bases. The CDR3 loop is CASSRGTGSSPLHF. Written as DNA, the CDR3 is TGTGCCAGCAGCCGCGGGACAGGGTCCTCACCCCTCCACTTT. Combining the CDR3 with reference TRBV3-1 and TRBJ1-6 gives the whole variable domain DTAVSQTPKYLVTQMGNDKSIKCEQNLGHDTMYWYKQDSKKFLKIMFSYNNKELIINETVPNRFSPKSPDKAHLNLHINSLELGDSAVYFCASSRGTGSSPLHFGNGTRLTVT.

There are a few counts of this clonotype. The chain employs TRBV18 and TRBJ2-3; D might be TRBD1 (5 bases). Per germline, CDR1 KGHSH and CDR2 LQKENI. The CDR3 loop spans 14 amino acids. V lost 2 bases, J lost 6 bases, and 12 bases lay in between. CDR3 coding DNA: TGTGCCAGCTCACCAAGACAGAACGTGGATACGCAGTATTTT. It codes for CASSPRQNVDTQYF. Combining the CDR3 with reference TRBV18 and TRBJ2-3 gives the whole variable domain NAGVMQNPRHLVRRRGQEARLRCSPMKGHSHVYWYRQLPEEGLKFMVYLQKENIIDESGMPKERFSAEFPKEGPSILRIQQVVRGDSAAYFCASSPRQNVDTQYFGPGTRLTVL.

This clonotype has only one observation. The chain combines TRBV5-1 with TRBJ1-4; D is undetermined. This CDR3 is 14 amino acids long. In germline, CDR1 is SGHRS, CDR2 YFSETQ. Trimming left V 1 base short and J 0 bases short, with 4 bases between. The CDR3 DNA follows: TGCGCCAGCAGCTTGAAGGCAACTAATGAAAAACTGTTTTTT. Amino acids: CASSLKATNEKLFF.

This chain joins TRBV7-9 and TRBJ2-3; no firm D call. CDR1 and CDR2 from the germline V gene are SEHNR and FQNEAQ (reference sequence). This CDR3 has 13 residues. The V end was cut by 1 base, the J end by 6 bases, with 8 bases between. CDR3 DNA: TGTGCCAGCAGCTTAGGGACCCGGGATACGCAGTATTTT. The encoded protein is CASSLGTRDTQYF.

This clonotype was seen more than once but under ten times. The CDR3 sequence: CASSLDTRGNEQFF. CDR3 DNA: TGTGCCAGCAGCTTAGATACCCGAGGAAATGAGCAGTTCTTC. The genes are TRBV7-9 and TRBJ2-1, with D hard to call. CDR1 SEHNR and CDR2 FQNEAQ come from the germline V gene (reference sequence). The length of the CDR3 is 14 residues. Trimming took 1 base from V and 7 from J, leaving 11 bases between them. Together with reference TRBV7-9 and TRBJ2-1, the CDR3 gives the full variable domain: DTGVSQNPRHKITKRGQNVTFRCDPISEHNRLYWYRQTLGQGPEFLTYFQNEAQLEKSRLLSDRFSAERPKGSFSTLEIQRTEQGDSAMYLCASSLDTRGNEQFFGPGTRLTVL.

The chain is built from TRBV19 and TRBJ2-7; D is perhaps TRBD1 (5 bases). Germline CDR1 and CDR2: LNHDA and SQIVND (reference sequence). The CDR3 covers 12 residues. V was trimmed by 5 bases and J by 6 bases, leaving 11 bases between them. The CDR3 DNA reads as TGTGCCAGTAGTCAGGGTCGGAGCGAGCAGTACTTC. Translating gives CASSQGRSEQYF.

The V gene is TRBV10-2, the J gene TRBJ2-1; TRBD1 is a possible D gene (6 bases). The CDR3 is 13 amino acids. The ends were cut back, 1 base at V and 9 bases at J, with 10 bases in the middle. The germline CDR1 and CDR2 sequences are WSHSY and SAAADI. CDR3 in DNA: TGCGCCAGCAGTGAGTTAGGGGGTGGTGAGCAGTTCTTC. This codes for CASSELGGGEQFF.

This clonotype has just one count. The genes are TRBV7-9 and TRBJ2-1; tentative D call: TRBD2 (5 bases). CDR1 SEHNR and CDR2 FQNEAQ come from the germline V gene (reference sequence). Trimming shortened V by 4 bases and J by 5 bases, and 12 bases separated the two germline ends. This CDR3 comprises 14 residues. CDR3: CASSYSGSHNEQFF. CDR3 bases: TGTGCCAGCAGCTATTCGGGGTCCCACAATGAGCAGTTCTTC.

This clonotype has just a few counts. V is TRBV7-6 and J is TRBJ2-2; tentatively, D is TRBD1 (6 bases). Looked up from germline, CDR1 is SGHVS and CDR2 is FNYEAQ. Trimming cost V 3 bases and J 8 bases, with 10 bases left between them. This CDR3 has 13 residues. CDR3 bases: TGTGCCAGCAGCTTGGGCAGGGGAGGGGAGCTGTTTTTT. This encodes CASSLGRGGELFF.

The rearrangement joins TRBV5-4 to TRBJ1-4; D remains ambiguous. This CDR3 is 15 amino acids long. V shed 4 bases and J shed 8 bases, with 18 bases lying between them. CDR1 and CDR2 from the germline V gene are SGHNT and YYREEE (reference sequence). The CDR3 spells CASSRTPRTEEKLFF. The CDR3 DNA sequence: TGTGCCAGCAGCCGAACGCCCAGGACCGAGGAAAAACTGTTTTTT. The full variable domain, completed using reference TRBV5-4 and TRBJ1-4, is ETGVTQSPTHLIKTRGQQVTLRCSSQSGHNTVSWYQQALGQGPQFIFQYYREEENGRGNFPPRFSGLQFPNYSSELNVNALELDDSALYLCASSRTPRTEEKLFFGSGTQLSVL.

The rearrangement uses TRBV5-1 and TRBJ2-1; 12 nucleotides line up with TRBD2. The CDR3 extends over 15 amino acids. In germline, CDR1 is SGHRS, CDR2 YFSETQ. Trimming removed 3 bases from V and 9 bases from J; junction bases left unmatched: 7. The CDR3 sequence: CASSSLLAGGGEQFF. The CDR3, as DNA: TGCGCCAGCAGCTCCTTACTAGCGGGGGGCGGTGAGCAGTTCTTC.

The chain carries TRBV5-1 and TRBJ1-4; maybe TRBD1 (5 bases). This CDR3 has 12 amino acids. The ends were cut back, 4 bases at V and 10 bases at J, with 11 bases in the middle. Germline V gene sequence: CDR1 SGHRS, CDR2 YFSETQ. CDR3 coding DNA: TGCGCCAGCAGCCGGGACCTCGGAAAACTGTTTTTT. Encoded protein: CASSRDLGKLFF.

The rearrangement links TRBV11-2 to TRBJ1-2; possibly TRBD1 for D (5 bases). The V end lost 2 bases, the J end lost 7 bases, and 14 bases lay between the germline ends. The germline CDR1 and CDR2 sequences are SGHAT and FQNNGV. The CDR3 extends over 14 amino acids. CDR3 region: CASSLTGEEVGYTF. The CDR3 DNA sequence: TGTGCCAGCAGCTTAACGGGGGAGGAGGTTGGCTACACCTTC.

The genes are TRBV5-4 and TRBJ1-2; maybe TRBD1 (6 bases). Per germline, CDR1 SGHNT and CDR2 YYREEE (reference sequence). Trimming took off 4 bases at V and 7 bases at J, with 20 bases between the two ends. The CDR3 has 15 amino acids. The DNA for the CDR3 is TGTGCCAGCAGCGATAGGTCCCGGGACATTTTTGGCTACACCTTC. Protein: CASSDRSRDIFGYTF.

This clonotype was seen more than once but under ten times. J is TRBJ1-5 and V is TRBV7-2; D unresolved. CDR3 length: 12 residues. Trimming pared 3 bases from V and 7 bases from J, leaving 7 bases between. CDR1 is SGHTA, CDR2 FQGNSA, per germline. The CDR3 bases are TGTGCCAGCAGCTTGATGAGACAGCCCCAGCATTTT. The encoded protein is CASSLMRQPQHF.

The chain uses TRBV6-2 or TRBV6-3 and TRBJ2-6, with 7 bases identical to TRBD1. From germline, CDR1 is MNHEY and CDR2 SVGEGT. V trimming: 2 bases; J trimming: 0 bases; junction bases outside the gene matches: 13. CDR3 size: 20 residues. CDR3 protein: CASSYDSRAGGISGANVLTF. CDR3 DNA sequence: TGTGCCAGCAGTTACGATAGTCGGGCAGGGGGTATCTCTGGGGCCAACGTCCTGACTTTC.

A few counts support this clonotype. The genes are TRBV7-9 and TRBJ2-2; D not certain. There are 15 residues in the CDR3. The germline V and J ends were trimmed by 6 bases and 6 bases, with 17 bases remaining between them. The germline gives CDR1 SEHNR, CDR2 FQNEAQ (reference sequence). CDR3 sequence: CASRPTHSIPGELFF. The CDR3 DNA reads TGTGCCAGCAGACCGACCCACTCTATACCCGGGGAGCTGTTTTTT.

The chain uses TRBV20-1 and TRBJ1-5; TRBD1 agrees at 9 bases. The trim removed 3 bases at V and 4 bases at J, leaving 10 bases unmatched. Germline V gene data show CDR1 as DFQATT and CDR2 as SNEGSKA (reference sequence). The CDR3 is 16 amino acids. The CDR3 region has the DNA TGCAGTGCTAGTAACCTGGACAGGGGCGTTAATCAGCCCCAGCATTTT. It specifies CSASNLDRGVNQPQHF.